These 13 T cell receptor beta chains came from one sample sequenced in a study of blood T cells in healthy people across ages. With a J-beta primer mix and a sample-barcoded 5' primer, a second PCR ran about 6 to 11 cycles. TCRdb passed the 5' RACE reads through MiXCR, listing each CDR3 protein once. The repertoire consists of hundreds of thousands of distinct CDR3 sequences, with roughly half occurring once and the leading ten covering roughly 13%. The sample was blood. Source of these receptors: a woman of 80 years or more in good health.

This chain joins TRBV12-3 or TRBV12-4 and TRBJ1-5; D call uncertain. This CDR3 spans 12 amino acids. V was trimmed by 2 bases and J by 6 bases, leaving 5 bases between them. This CDR3 reads CASSLSAQPQHF. Here the CDR3 DNA reads TGTGCCAGCAGTTTATCCGCTCAGCCCCAGCATTTT.

The sample holds a few counts of this clonotype. V gene TRBV5-1 combines with J gene TRBJ2-1; D is perhaps TRBD2 (7 bases). CDR1 is SGHRS and CDR2 is YFSETQ in the germline V gene. V lost 7 bases and J 9 bases, leaving 20 bases between the germline ends. This CDR3 comprises 14 residues. This chain's CDR3 is CASRQEGGGFEQFF. CDR3 DNA sequence: TGCGCCAGCCGACAAGAAGGGGGAGGGTTTGAGCAGTTCTTC. The full variable domain, its missing parts supplied by reference TRBV5-1 and TRBJ2-1, is KAGVTQTPRYLIKTRGQQVTLSCSPISGHRSVSWYQQTPGQGLQFLFEYFSETQRNKGNFPGRFSGRQFSNSRSEMNVSTLELGDSALYLCASRQEGGGFEQFFGPGTRLTVL.

A note on this clonotype: This could be a read error, since a much larger clone is one nucleotide away. The rearrangement uses TRBV27 and TRBJ2-5; D uncertain. The J call may be mistaken, given a closer DNA end match to TRBJ2-7. This CDR3 has 15 amino acids. Germline V gene sequence: CDR1 MNHEY, CDR2 SMNVEV (reference sequence). The CDR3 nucleotides are TGTGCCAACAGTCCACAGCCGCTCGTGAGGTCCGAGCAGTACTTC. Its protein is CANSPQPLVRSEQYF.

V usage is TRBV20-1 and J usage is TRBJ1-4, with D possibly being TRBD1 (6 bases). Deletions cut 6 bases from V and 5 bases from J, with 16 bases between. Germline-derived CDR1 and CDR2 are DFQATT and SNEGSKA (reference sequence). There are 14 residues in the CDR3. For the CDR3, the DNA is TGCAGTGCCCCCGGGGGCAGGACCAATGAAAAACTGTTTTTT. This encodes CSAPGGRTNEKLFF.

This clonotype was observed at least ten times. This chain links TRBV5-1 with TRBJ1-6, with D tentatively TRBD1 (6 bases). The ends were cut back, 1 base at V and 4 bases at J, with 9 bases in the middle. The CDR3 loop spans 15 amino acids. Per the germline V gene, CDR1 is SGHRS and CDR2 is YFSETQ. The CDR3 here is CASSLNRVYNSPLHF. The CDR3 nucleotides are TGCGCCAGCAGCTTGAACAGGGTTTATAATTCACCCCTCCACTTT.

The genes are TRBV15 and TRBJ2-7; D is undetermined. V was clipped by 1 base and J by 5 bases, with 6 bases between them. The CDR3 sequence is 12 residues long. Germline values: CDR1 LNHNV, CDR2 YYDKDF (reference sequence). CDR3 coding DNA: TGTGCCACCAGCAGAGGTCTAGACGAGCAGTACTTC. It yields the protein CATSRGLDEQYF.

This chain joins TRBV28 and TRBJ1-2; 12 bases fit TRBD1. J was trimmed by 7 bases and V by 1 base; bases with no gene match: 31. Germline CDR1 MDHEN, CDR2 SYDVKM. The CDR3 is 24 residues long. In DNA form, the CDR3 reads TGTGCCAGCAGTTTATCGCCGTACTGGAGACTTGGACGGGACAGGGGGCAAAGATTGGTTGGCTACACCTTC. Protein product: CASSLSPYWRLGRDRGQRLVGYTF.

This sequence joins TRBV20-1 and TRBJ2-3; 10 nucleotides align to TRBD2. CDR1 is DFQATT and CDR2 is SNEGSKA in the germline V gene (reference sequence). Trimming cost V 5 bases and J 4 bases; bases outside gene matches: 9. The CDR3 consists of 15 residues. CDR3 loop: CSAGGTSERPDTQYF. In nucleotides, the CDR3 is TGCAGTGCTGGGGGGACTAGCGAAAGGCCAGATACGCAGTATTTT.

This clonotype was picked up many times. The chain recombines TRBV18 with TRBJ2-1, with D perhaps TRBD1 or TRBD2 (6 bases each). Trimming left V 3 bases short and J 5 bases short, with 17 bases between. CDR3 length equals 16 residues. The germline V gene has CDR1 KGHSH and CDR2 LQKENI. The CDR3 DNA sequence: TGTGCCAGCTCACCTCGGTGGAGGGGGGAGGACAATGAGCAGTTCTTC. This sequence encodes CASSPRWRGEDNEQFF.

The DNA for the CDR3 is TGTGCCAGCAGTACCGGGACAGGGTGGGCTGGCTACACCTTC. Its protein is CASSTGTGWAGYTF. The rearrangement joins TRBV5-4 to TRBJ1-2; 9 bases map to TRBD1. Trimming at V came to 5 bases and at J to 7 bases, leaving 9 bases not matched to a gene. Germline CDR1 reads SGHNT; CDR2 reads YYREEE (reference sequence). The CDR3 has 14 residues.

This clonotype appeared a single time. This chain joins TRBV14 and TRBJ1-1; 7 nucleotides agree with TRBD1. J gave up 5 bases and V 1 base, and 7 bases lay outside the gene matches. The CDR3 spans 15 residues. Germline V CDR1 and CDR2: SGHDN, FVKESK. The CDR3 DNA sequence: TGTGCCAGCAGCCAAGCAAGGGGGCTCGGGACTGAAGCTTTCTTT. Encoded protein: CASSQARGLGTEAFF.

In regard to this clonotype: A much more abundant neighbour one base away suggests this may be a read error. The V call is TRBV14, the J call TRBJ2-7, with TRBD2 identical over 10 bases. The CDR3 runs to 17 residues. The germline gives CDR1 SGHDN, CDR2 FVKESK. Trimming cost V 5 bases and J 7 bases; bases outside gene matches: 17. The CDR3 loop reads CASSIYRTSGANNEQYF. As DNA, the CDR3 is TGTGCCAGCAGCATCTACCGTACTAGCGGGGCAAACAATGAGCAGTACTTC.

This clonotype was picked up a small number of times. The V call is TRBV27, the J call TRBJ2-3; 10 nucleotides align to TRBD2. The length of the CDR3 is 17 residues. Germline values: CDR1 MNHEY, CDR2 SMNVEV (reference sequence). J was trimmed by 5 bases and V by 8 bases; bases with no gene match: 16. Written as DNA, the CDR3 is TGTGCCAGCCGACGAACCCACAGCGGGGGGGCGGAAGATACGCAGTATTTT. As protein: CASRRTHSGGAEDTQYF.